Each of the 32 T cell receptor beta chains below was sequenced from the same sample in a study of cytomegalovirus exposure and HLA in healthy donors. Vbeta (60) and Jbeta (13) primers were used in the PCR. Data came from immunoSEQ multiplex PCR; TCRdb stores just in-frame clones and leaves some out. This table has 150,000 to 200,000 clones, 84% appearing once. Sample: PBMCs. The receptors were sampled from a man aged 25-40 years in good health and CMV-seronegative.

The chain joins TRBV2 to TRBJ1-1; D remains ambiguous. The length of the CDR3 is 10 residues. Trimming removed 6 bases from V and 10 bases from J, with 9 bases in between. The V gene's germline CDR1 is SNHLY and CDR2 FYNNEI. The CDR3 nucleotides are TGTGCCAGCAGCCACCCCGGAGCTTTCTTT. This gives the protein CASSHPGAFF.

The chain couples TRBV6-5 to TRBJ1-5; 8 nucleotides agree with TRBD1. Trimming removed 2 bases from V and 2 bases from J; junction bases left unmatched: 2. The CDR3 is 15 amino acids. CDR1 and CDR2 (germline): MNHEY, SVGAGI. CDR3 coding DNA: TGTGCCAGCAGTTACGACAGGGGAGGCAATCAGCCCCAGCATTTT. It is translated as CASSYDRGGNQPQHF.

A word on this clone: Other DNA sequences within the sample encode an identical CDR3. The chain uses TRBV7-2 and TRBJ1-5; 7 bases fit TRBD1. The CDR3 has 14 residues. V dropped 4 bases and J dropped 2; count of bases not matched to a gene: 2. The germline V gene has CDR1 SGHTA and CDR2 FQGNSA. The CDR3 here is CASSSTGGNQPQHF. CDR3 sequence (DNA): TGTGCCAGCAGCTCCACAGGGGGCAATCAGCCCCAGCATTTT.

This clone was observed a single time. J is TRBJ1-3 and V is TRBV7-9; tentative D call: TRBD1 (5 bases). This CDR3 comprises 14 residues. Germline V gene data show CDR1 as SEHNR and CDR2 as FQNEAQ (reference sequence). The V gene lost 5 bases and the J gene lost 3 bases, with 11 bases spanning the gap. The CDR3 DNA is TGTGCCAGCAGCCACGGGACTGATGGAAACACCATATATTTT. It encodes CASSHGTDGNTIYF.

The chain links TRBV6-5 to TRBJ1-2; TRBD1 aligns across 8 bases. J lost 8 bases, V lost 6 bases, and 8 bases had no gene match. Germline V CDR1 and CDR2: MNHEY, SVGAGI. This CDR3 region has 13 residues. CDR3 bases: TGTGCCAGCAGGCGACAGGGGATCGGGGGCTACACCTTC. Translating gives CASRRQGIGGYTF.

For the CDR3, the DNA is TGTGCCAGCAGTTACTTTAGGGGAGGCTCCTACGAGCAGTACTTC. Protein: CASSYFRGGSYEQYF. The gene calls are TRBV6-5 and TRBJ2-7; D might be TRBD2 (6 bases). Germline CDR1 reads MNHEY; CDR2 reads SVGAGI. The ends were cut back, 1 base at V and 0 bases at J, with 10 bases in the middle. This CDR3 region has 15 residues.

This sequence joins TRBV19 and TRBJ2-2, with TRBD2 matching 7 bases. CDR1 is LNHDA and CDR2 is SQIVND in the germline V gene (reference sequence). This CDR3 has 15 residues. Unmatched junction bases numbered 2, after V lost 1 base and J lost 3 bases. The CDR3 region is CASSIVAGDTGELFF. The CDR3 nucleotides are TGTGCCAGTAGTATAGTCGCGGGAGACACCGGGGAGCTGTTTTTT.

This sequence joins TRBV5-5 and TRBJ2-7, with D possibly TRBD2 on 6 matching bases. Germline V lookup: CDR1 SGHKS, CDR2 YYEKEE (reference sequence). The V and J ends lost 3 bases and 7 bases respectively, with 11 bases between them. The CDR3 loop spans 12 amino acids. The CDR3 DNA is TGTGCCAGCAGCTCACTAGCCTTAGAGCAGTACTTC. Protein: CASSSLALEQYF.

This chain links TRBV5-1 with TRBJ2-2; a possible D gene is TRBD1 (5 bases). From germline, CDR1 is SGHRS and CDR2 YFSETQ. The CDR3 runs to 16 residues. V lost 6 bases and J 3 bases, leaving 18 bases between the germline ends. CDR3 region: CASTPVGTGDTGELFF. In nucleotides, the CDR3 is TGCGCCAGCACTCCCGTGGGTACAGGAGACACCGGGGAGCTGTTTTTT.

This rearrangement joins TRBV12-5 to TRBJ2-5; 8 nucleotides align to TRBD1. J gave up 5 bases and V 1 base, and 6 bases lay outside the gene matches. Germline values: CDR1 LGHNT, CDR2 FRNRAP. The CDR3 has 15 amino acids. CDR3 sequence (DNA): TGTGCTAGTGGTTTGGGGCAGGGGGCAAGGGAGACCCAGTACTTC. Residues: CASGLGQGARETQYF. Supplemented by reference TRBV12-5 and TRBJ2-5, the full variable domain reads DARVTQTPRHKVTEMGQEVTMRCQPILGHNTVFWYRQTMMQGLELLAYFRNRAPLDDSGMPKDRFSAEMPDATLATLKIQPSEPRDSAVYFCASGLGQGARETQYFGPGTRLLVL.

The genes are TRBV29-1 and TRBJ2-7; the match to TRBD2 covers 8 bases. Germline loops: CDR1 SQVTM, CDR2 ANQGSEA. V was pared by 2 bases and J by 6 bases, with 18 bases of the junction left unmatched. This CDR3 has 17 residues. The CDR3 DNA reads as TGCAGCGTTGAAAATTATTCGGGAGGGATTGCTATCGGCGAGCAGTACTTC. It yields the protein CSVENYSGGIAIGEQYF.

V usage is TRBV28 and J usage is TRBJ1-5; 11 bases line up with TRBD1. Germline-derived CDR1 and CDR2 are MDHEN and SYDVKM. This CDR3 is built from 16 residues. V lost 6 bases, J lost 6 bases, and 10 bases stayed unmatched. CDR3 region: CASRPGTGGRGQPQHF. CDR3 DNA sequence: TGTGCCAGCAGACCCGGGACAGGGGGTAGGGGTCAGCCCCAGCATTTT.

V is TRBV18 and J is TRBJ2-6; the D gene is possibly TRBD1 (6 bases). The V gene lost 2 bases and the J gene lost 3 bases, with 11 bases spanning the gap. In germline, CDR1 is KGHSH, CDR2 LQKENI. The CDR3 contains 16 residues. The CDR3 coding sequence is TGTGCCAGCTCACCAATAGGACAGAATGGGGCCAACGTCCTGACTTTC. It specifies CASSPIGQNGANVLTF.

V is TRBV7-3 and J is TRBJ2-3; 11 nucleotides line up with TRBD2. Germline V gives CDR1 SGHTA, CDR2 FQGTGA. The CDR3 length is 15 residues. The trim removed 5 bases at V and 7 bases at J, leaving 8 bases unmatched. CDR3: CASSKYSGRANTQYF. In nucleotides, the CDR3 is TGTGCCAGCAGCAAATATAGCGGGAGGGCCAATACGCAGTATTTT.

This clone was observed once. This chain uses TRBV5-5 with TRBJ2-3; no clear D. V was clipped by 1 base and J by 1 base, with 4 bases between them. The CDR3 totals 13 residues. The germline gives CDR1 SGHKS, CDR2 YYEKEE (reference sequence). The chain's CDR3 is CASSLTGTDTQYF. In DNA form, the CDR3 reads TGTGCCAGCAGCTTGACAGGCACAGATACGCAGTATTTT.

The chain joins TRBV11-2 to TRBJ1-5; D gene uncertain. This CDR3 has 16 amino acids. Germline CDR1 is SGHAT and CDR2 is FQNNGV. The germline V and J ends were trimmed by 1 base and 0 bases, with 10 bases remaining between them. Here the CDR3 DNA reads TGTGCCAGCAGCTTAGTCCTCGGGTATAGCAATCAGCCCCAGCATTTT. Its translation: CASSLVLGYSNQPQHF.

The genes are TRBV5-6 and TRBJ2-7; possibly TRBD1 for D (6 bases). CDR1 is SGHDT and CDR2 is YYEEEE in the germline V gene. This CDR3 is 14 amino acids long. V was pared by 0 bases and J by 4 bases, with 11 bases between. The CDR3 DNA follows: TGTGCCAGCAGCTTGGTGGATACAGGGTACGAGCAGTACTTC. Residues: CASSLVDTGYEQYF.

The chain couples TRBV4-2 to TRBJ2-3, with 7 bases fitting TRBD2. CDR3 length: 16 residues. Germline V CDR1 and CDR2: LGHNA, YNFKEQ. J lost 3 bases, V lost 2 bases, and 8 bases had no gene match. The CDR3 here is CASSQLDGGRTDTQYF. The CDR3 bases are TGTGCCAGCAGCCAACTGGACGGGGGGAGGACAGATACGCAGTATTTT.

The chain recombines TRBV27 with TRBJ2-7; 10 bases align to TRBD1. The CDR3 has 15 amino acids. The V gene's germline CDR1 is MNHEY and CDR2 SMNVEV (reference sequence). The junction had 10 bases not matched to a gene; V was cut back by 5 bases and J by 6 bases. In nucleotides, the CDR3 is TGTGCCAGCAGTCCTTGGACAGGGGGGCCCTCCGAGCAGTACTTC. It specifies CASSPWTGGPSEQYF.

This chain uses TRBV5-1 with TRBJ2-3, with D possibly matching TRBD1 (5 bases). Germline CDR1 reads SGHRS; CDR2 reads YFSETQ. This CDR3 contains 14 residues. V was trimmed by 0 bases and J by 4 bases, leaving 9 bases between them. CDR3 amino acids: CASSLAGYADTQYF. Here the CDR3 DNA reads TGCGCCAGCAGCTTGGCAGGGTACGCAGATACGCAGTATTTT.

The V call is TRBV4-2, the J call TRBJ2-7; the match to TRBD1 covers 10 bases. This CDR3 has 15 residues. The germline V gene has CDR1 LGHNA and CDR2 YNFKEQ. The junction had 6 bases not matched to a gene; V was cut back by 2 bases and J by 5 bases. CDR3 coding DNA: TGTGCCAGCAGCCAATGGAGACAGGGGGCCGACGAGCAGTACTTC. Translated, it gives CASSQWRQGADEQYF.

The chain has TRBV9 and TRBJ1-5; D is unresolved. The V gene's germline CDR1 is SGDLS and CDR2 YYNGEE. Deletions cut 0 bases from V and 6 bases from J, with 10 bases between. The CDR3 has 14 amino acids. CDR3 sequence reads: CASSVGQLGQPQHF. CDR3 in DNA: TGTGCCAGCAGCGTAGGACAATTGGGTCAGCCCCAGCATTTT.

The rearrangement joins TRBV2 to TRBJ2-5; the D is unclear. Deletions cut 5 bases from V and 3 bases from J, with 10 bases between. Germline CDR1 is SNHLY and CDR2 is FYNNEI. The length of the CDR3 is 13 residues. The CDR3 is CASSHDKKETQYF. In nucleotides, the CDR3 is TGTGCCAGCAGTCATGACAAGAAAGAGACCCAGTACTTC. Using reference TRBV2 and TRBJ2-5 for the parts outside the CDR3, the full variable domain is EPEVTQTPSHQVTQMGQEVILRCVPISNHLYFYWYRQILGQKVEFLVSFYNNEISEKSEIFDDQFSVERPDGSNFTLKIRSTKLEDSAMYFCASSHDKKETQYFGPGTRLLVL.

V and J are TRBV10-3 and TRBJ2-1; maybe TRBD2 (7 bases). Trimming took off 6 bases at V and 7 bases at J, with 16 bases between the two ends. This CDR3 comprises 14 residues. Germline lookup yields CDR1 ENHRY and CDR2 SYGVKD. The CDR3 coding sequence is TGTGCCATCAGCCCTGGGGGGGGCGGGAATGAGCAGTTCTTC. Amino acids: CAISPGGGGNEQFF.

V is TRBV7-9 and J is TRBJ1-1; TRBD1 might be the D (5 bases). Germline V gene sequence: CDR1 SEHNR, CDR2 FQNEAQ (reference sequence). The CDR3 is 14 residues long. Deletions cut 5 bases from V and 5 bases from J, with 15 bases between. The DNA of the CDR3 is TGTGCCAGCAGCCGACAAGGGGCAGGGACTGAAGCTTTCTTT. Translating it yields CASSRQGAGTEAFF.

The V gene is TRBV4-1, the J gene TRBJ2-5, with 7 nucleotides matching TRBD1. The CDR3 runs to 13 residues. Germline V gene data show CDR1 as MGHRA and CDR2 as YSYEKL. The ends lost 5 bases at V and 3 bases at J; junction bases unmatched: 3. CDR3 amino acids: CASSFDREETQYF. The CDR3 DNA reads as TGCGCCAGCAGCTTTGACAGGGAAGAGACCCAGTACTTC.

This sequence joins TRBV7-3 and TRBJ2-5, with D perhaps matching TRBD1 (9 bases). Per germline, CDR1 SGHTA and CDR2 FQGTGA. This CDR3 region has 16 residues. The V gene lost 2 bases and the J gene lost 5 bases, with 18 bases spanning the gap. CDR3 loop: CASSLGLAGTGETQYF. The CDR3 DNA is TGTGCCAGCAGCTTAGGTTTAGCGGGGACAGGGGAGACCCAGTACTTC. Together with reference TRBV7-3 and TRBJ2-5, the CDR3 gives the full variable domain: GAGVSQTPSNKVTEKGKYVELRCDPISGHTALYWYRQSLGQGPEFLIYFQGTGAADDSGLPNDRFFAVRPEGSVSTLKIQRTERGDSAVYLCASSLGLAGTGETQYFGPGTRLLVL.

The rearrangement joins TRBV27 to TRBJ1-1, with no clear D. This CDR3 has 17 amino acids. CDR1 and CDR2 (germline): MNHEY, SMNVEV (reference sequence). Between the trimmed V and J ends, which lost 2 bases and 0 bases, there was a span of 16 bases. The CDR3 DNA is TGTGCCAGCAGTTTAATGGCTACGGGGAAATTGAACACTGAAGCTTTCTTT. Its protein product is CASSLMATGKLNTEAFF.

The chain uses TRBV10-3 and TRBJ1-2; a possible D gene is TRBD1 (5 bases). CDR3 length: 13 residues. Trimming cost V 8 bases and J 7 bases, with 17 bases left between them. Germline-derived CDR1 and CDR2 are ENHRY and SYGVKD. CDR3: CAILGGSSVGYTF. The CDR3 DNA follows: TGTGCCATCCTCGGGGGGTCATCGGTTGGCTACACCTTC.

The chain couples TRBV27 to TRBJ2-7; 7 bases are shared with TRBD1. The CDR3 loop spans 12 amino acids. The V segment lost 10 bases and the J segment 5 bases; nucleotides outside the gene matches: 8. Looked up from germline, CDR1 is MNHEY and CDR2 is SMNVEV (reference sequence). The CDR3 loop reads CATRQGSNEQYF. The DNA for the CDR3 is TGTGCCACTCGACAGGGTAGCAACGAGCAGTACTTC.

The chain is built from TRBV6-5 and TRBJ1-5, with 7 bases identical to TRBD1. After removal of 7 bases from V and 5 bases from J, the junction contained 11 bases not matched to a gene. This CDR3 region has 15 residues. Per germline, CDR1 MNHEY and CDR2 SVGAGI. The CDR3 region has the DNA TGTGCCAGCACTCACTCAAGGGACAGCCATCAGCCCCAGCATTTT. It translates to CASTHSRDSHQPQHF.

Only one count was recorded for this clone. The chain joins TRBV2 to TRBJ2-7; D might be TRBD2 (6 bases). Germline loops: CDR1 SNHLY, CDR2 FYNNEI. V gave up 2 bases and J gave up 1 base, with 18 bases separating them. The CDR3 is made up of 17 amino acids. The CDR3 spells CASSEPGGDVKSYEQYF. The CDR3 coding sequence is TGTGCCAGCAGTGAACCTGGAGGGGATGTGAAATCCTACGAGCAGTACTTC.